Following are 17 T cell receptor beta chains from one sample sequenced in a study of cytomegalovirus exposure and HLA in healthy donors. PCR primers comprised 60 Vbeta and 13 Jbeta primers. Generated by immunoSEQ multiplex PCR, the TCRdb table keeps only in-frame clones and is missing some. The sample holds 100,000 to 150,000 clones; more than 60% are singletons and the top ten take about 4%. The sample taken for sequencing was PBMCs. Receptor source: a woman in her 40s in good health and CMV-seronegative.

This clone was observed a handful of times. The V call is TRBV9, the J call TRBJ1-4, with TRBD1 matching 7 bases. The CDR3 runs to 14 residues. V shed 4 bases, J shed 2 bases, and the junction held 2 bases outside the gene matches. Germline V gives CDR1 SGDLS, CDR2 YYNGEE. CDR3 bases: TGTGCCAGCAGCTCGGGACAGACTAATGAAAAACTGTTTTTT. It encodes CASSSGQTNEKLFF.

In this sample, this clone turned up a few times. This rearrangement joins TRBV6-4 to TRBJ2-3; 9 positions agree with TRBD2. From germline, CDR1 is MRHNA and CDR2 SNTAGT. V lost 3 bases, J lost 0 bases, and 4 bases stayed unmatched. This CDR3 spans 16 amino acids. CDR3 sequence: CASSEGRGGSTDTQYF. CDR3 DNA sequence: TGTGCCAGCAGTGAAGGGCGGGGGGGCAGCACAGATACGCAGTATTTT.

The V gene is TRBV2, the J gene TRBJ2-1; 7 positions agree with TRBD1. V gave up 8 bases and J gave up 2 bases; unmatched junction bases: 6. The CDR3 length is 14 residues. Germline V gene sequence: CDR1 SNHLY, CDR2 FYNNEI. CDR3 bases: TGTGCCAGCGGTTTTCAGGGGGCCTACAATGAGCAGTTCTTC. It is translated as CASGFQGAYNEQFF.

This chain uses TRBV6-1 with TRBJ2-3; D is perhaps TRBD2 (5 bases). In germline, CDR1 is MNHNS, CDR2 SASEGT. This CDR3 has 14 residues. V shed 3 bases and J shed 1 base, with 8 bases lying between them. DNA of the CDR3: TGTGCCAGCAGTGAGGGGAGCGGCACAGATACGCAGTATTTT. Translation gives CASSEGSGTDTQYF.

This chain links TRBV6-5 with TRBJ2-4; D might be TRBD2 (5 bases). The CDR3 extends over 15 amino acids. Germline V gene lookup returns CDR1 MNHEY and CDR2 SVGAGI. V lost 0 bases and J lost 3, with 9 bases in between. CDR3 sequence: CASSYSIAGKNIQYF. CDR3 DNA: TGTGCCAGCAGTTACTCGATTGCGGGCAAAAACATTCAGTACTTC.

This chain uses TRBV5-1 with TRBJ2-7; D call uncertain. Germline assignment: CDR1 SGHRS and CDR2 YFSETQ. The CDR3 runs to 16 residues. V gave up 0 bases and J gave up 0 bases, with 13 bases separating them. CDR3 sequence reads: CASSLARDFGSYEQYF. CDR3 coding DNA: TGCGCCAGCAGCTTGGCGCGCGACTTCGGCTCCTACGAGCAGTACTTC.

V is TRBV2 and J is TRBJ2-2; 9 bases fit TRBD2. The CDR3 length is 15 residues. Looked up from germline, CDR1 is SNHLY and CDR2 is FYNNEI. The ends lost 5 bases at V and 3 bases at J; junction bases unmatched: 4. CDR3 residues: CASSIERGDTGELFF. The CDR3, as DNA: TGTGCCAGCAGTATTGAGCGGGGGGACACCGGGGAGCTGTTTTTT.

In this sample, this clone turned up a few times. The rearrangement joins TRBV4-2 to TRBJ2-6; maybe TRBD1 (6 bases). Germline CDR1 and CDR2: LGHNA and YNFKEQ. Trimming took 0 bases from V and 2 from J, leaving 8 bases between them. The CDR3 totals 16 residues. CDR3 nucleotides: TGTGCCAGCAGCCAAGATTGGACAGCTGGGGCCAACGTCCTGACTTTC. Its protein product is CASSQDWTAGANVLTF.

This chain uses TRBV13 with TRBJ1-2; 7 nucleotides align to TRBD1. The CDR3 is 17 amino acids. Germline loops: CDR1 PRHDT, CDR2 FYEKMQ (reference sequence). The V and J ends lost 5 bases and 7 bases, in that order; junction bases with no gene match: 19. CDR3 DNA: TGTGCCAGCAGCCACCGGGACAGCCACTTCAGGTATTTTGGCTACACCTTC. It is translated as CASSHRDSHFRYFGYTF.

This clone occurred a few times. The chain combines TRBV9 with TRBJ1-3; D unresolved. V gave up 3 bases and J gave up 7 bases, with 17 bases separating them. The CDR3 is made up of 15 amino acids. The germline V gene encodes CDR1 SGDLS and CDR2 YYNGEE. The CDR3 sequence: CASSESAFGLNTIYF. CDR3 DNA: TGTGCCAGCAGCGAATCAGCTTTTGGGCTGAACACCATATATTTT.

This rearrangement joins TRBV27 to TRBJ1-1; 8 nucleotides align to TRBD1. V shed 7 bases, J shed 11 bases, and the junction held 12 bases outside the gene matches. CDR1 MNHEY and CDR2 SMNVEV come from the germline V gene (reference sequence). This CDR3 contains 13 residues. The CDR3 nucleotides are TGTGCCAGCAACCCAACGGGACAGGACCGTGCTTTCTTT. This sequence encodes CASNPTGQDRAFF.

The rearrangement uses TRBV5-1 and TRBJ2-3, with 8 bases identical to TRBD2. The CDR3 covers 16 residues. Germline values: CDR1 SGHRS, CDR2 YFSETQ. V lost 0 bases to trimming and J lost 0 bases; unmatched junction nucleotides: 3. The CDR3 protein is CASSLVGRASTDTQYF. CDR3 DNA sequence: TGCGCCAGCAGCTTGGTCGGGAGGGCCAGCACAGATACGCAGTATTTT.

The CDR3 DNA is TGTGCCAGCAGTGAATTCCATCGGGGGGCCGGCACAGATACGCAGTATTTT. Protein product: CASSEFHRGAGTDTQYF. V and J are TRBV25-1 and TRBJ2-3; D is perhaps TRBD2 (7 bases). Germline loops: CDR1 MGHDK, CDR2 SYGVNS. V was pared by 1 base and J by 1 base, with 15 bases between. The CDR3 runs 17 residues. Combining the CDR3 with reference TRBV25-1 and TRBJ2-3 gives the whole variable domain EADIYQTPRYLVIGTGKKITLECSQTMGHDKMYWYQQDPGMELHLIHYSYGVNSTEKGDLSSESTVSRIRTEHFPLTLESARPSHTSQYLCASSEFHRGAGTDTQYFGPGTRLTVL.

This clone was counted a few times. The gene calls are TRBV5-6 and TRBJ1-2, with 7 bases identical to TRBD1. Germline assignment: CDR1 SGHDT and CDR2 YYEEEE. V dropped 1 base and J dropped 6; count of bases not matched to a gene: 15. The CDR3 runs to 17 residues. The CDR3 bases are TGTGCCAGCAGCTTGACCACGGGACAGCCACTCGGTAATGGCTACACCTTC. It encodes CASSLTTGQPLGNGYTF.

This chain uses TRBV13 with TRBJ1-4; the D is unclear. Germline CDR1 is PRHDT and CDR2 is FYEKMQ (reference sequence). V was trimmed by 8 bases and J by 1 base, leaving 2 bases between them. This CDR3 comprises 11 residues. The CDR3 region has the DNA TGTGCCAGCCGAACTAATGAAAAACTGTTTTTT. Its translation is CASRTNEKLFF.

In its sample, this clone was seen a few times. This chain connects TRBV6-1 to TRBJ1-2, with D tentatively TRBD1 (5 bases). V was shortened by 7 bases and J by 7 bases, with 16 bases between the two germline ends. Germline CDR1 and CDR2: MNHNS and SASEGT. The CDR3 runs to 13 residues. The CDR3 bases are TGTGCCAGCAACACCCTGGACACTTCTGGCTACACCTTC. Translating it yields CASNTLDTSGYTF.

CDR3 nucleotide sequence: TGTGCCAGCAGCTTGGTTGGGGCCGCGCATAATTCACCCCTCCACTTT. Its translation is CASSLVGAAHNSPLHF. This sequence joins TRBV5-6 and TRBJ1-6, with D tentatively TRBD1 (5 bases). The CDR3 has 16 amino acids. The V gene lost 0 bases and the J gene lost 5 bases, with 12 bases spanning the gap. In germline, CDR1 is SGHDT, CDR2 YYEEEE.